This passage covers 7 T cell receptor beta chains from one sample sequenced in a study of T-cell reconstitution after alpha-beta-depleted transplantation in children. Using unique molecular identifiers, the investigators prepared the TCRbeta library. TCRdb processed the PCR reads anew with MiXCR; each CDR3 protein has one entry. The sample shows roughly 200,000 distinct CDR3 sequences, roughly 9.1% of them seen only once. The starting material was PBMCs, mostly from graft donor cells, obtained 360 days after TCRalphabeta/CD19-depleted stem cell transplant. The receptors were gathered from a male patient between 2 and 15 years old who had a stem cell transplant for acute myeloid leukemia, so the T cells may come from the graft donor.

The gene calls are TRBV7-9 and TRBJ2-6; D ambiguous. The CDR3 is 16 residues long. The V end lost 5 bases, the J end lost 0 bases, and 11 bases lay between the germline ends. Germline loops: CDR1 SEHNR, CDR2 FQNEAQ (reference sequence). The chain's CDR3 is CASSRDGTSGANVLTF. The CDR3 nucleotides read TGTGCCAGCAGCCGCGACGGAACCTCTGGGGCCAACGTCCTGACTTTC. Full variable domain (outside the CDR3, taken from reference TRBV7-9 and TRBJ2-6): DTGVSQNPRHKITKRGQNVTFRCDPISEHNRLYWYRQTLGQGPEFLTYFQNEAQLEKSRLLSDRFSAERPKGSFSTLEIQRTEQGDSAMYLCASSRDGTSGANVLTFGAGSRLTVL.

This clonotype was observed at least ten times. This chain uses TRBV27 with TRBJ2-1, with no clear D. Germline V gives CDR1 MNHEY, CDR2 SMNVEV (reference sequence). The CDR3 covers 14 residues. V lost 7 bases, J lost 0 bases, and 10 bases lay in between. The CDR3 DNA reads as TGTGCCAGCACTGATATGAGCTCCTACAATGAGCAGTTCTTC. Protein product: CASTDMSSYNEQFF.

This clonotype was counted only a few times. The J gene is TRBJ1-1, the V gene TRBV11-3; TRBD1 might be the D (6 bases). Trimming left V 1 base short and J 4 bases short, with 22 bases between. The CDR3 runs to 18 residues. In germline, CDR1 is SGHNT, CDR2 YENEEA. This CDR3 reads CASSLVGSQGGHSTEAFF. The CDR3 DNA is TGTGCCAGCAGCTTAGTAGGGTCACAGGGAGGGCATTCCACTGAAGCTTTCTTT.

This clonotype appeared many times. This chain joins TRBV12-3 or TRBV12-4 and TRBJ2-1; D unclear. The CDR3 is 17 amino acids. V lost 3 bases and J lost 4, with 19 bases in between. The CDR3 region has the DNA TGTGCCAGCAGTTTTCCCACAGCGTGGACGAATTACAATGAGCAGTTCTTC. Its translation is CASSFPTAWTNYNEQFF.

This clonotype appeared many times. The chain employs TRBV20-1 and TRBJ2-1; 12 bases agree with TRBD1. The CDR3 is 15 amino acids. Germline lookup yields CDR1 DFQATT and CDR2 SNEGSKA (reference sequence). The trim removed 0 bases at V and 8 bases at J, leaving 5 bases unmatched. The CDR3 DNA sequence: TGCAGTGCTAGAGATTGGGGGACAGGGGGCGATGAGCAGTTCTTC. Translating gives CSARDWGTGGDEQFF.

There are a few counts of this clonotype. The chain joins TRBV5-1 to TRBJ2-7; no clear D. CDR3 length: 13 amino acids. Germline V gene lookup returns CDR1 SGHRS and CDR2 YFSETQ. The V end lost 1 base, the J end lost 0 bases, and 5 bases lay between the germline ends. CDR3 sequence: CASSLFPSYEQYV. The CDR3 DNA reads as TGCGCCAGCAGCTTGTTTCCCTCCTACGAGCAGTACGTC.

This clonotype occurred many times. V gene TRBV10-3 combines with J gene TRBJ2-7, with TRBD1 identical over 10 bases. CDR3 length: 12 residues. Germline-derived CDR1 and CDR2 are ENHRY and SYGVKD. V dropped 7 bases and J dropped 6; count of bases not matched to a gene: 3. The CDR3 reads CAITGTGVEQYF. The DNA of the CDR3 is TGTGCCATCACCGGGACAGGGGTCGAGCAGTACTTC.